The rows below give T cell receptor beta chains drawn from one sample of a study of T cells after somatic rescue of genetic block. The protocol was immunoSEQ multiplex PCR, while the TCRdb copy is restricted to in-frame clones and leaves out a portion. The profile shows approximately 65,000 clones, 92% of them singletons. The sample consisted of peripheral blood mononuclear cells (PBMCs). These receptor sequences come from a man in his forties or fifties. The CDR3 runs from the conserved cysteine through the conserved F or W.

TRBJ2-1 | TRBV4-1 | CASSQGSRGAYNEQFF
TRBJ2-7 | TRBV7-8 | CASSLLVGPAYEQYF
TRBJ2-6 | TRBV7-8 | CASSFSYGGPGANVLTF
TRBJ1-1 | TRBV4-2 | CASSPAWGVGTEAFF
TRBJ2-6 | TRBV28 | CASSPDRGRPGANVLTF
TRBJ1-4 | TRBV9 | CASSPTPRGEKLFF
TRBJ2-7 | TRBV7-2 | CASSLDGGVYEQYF
TRBJ2-7 | TRBV5-8 | CASSPGRKLTSGASYEQYF
TRBJ1-2 | TRBV19 | CASSIVAGRMDYGYTF
TRBJ1-4 | TRBV5-1 | CASRLSGGTNEKLFF
TRBJ1-3 | TRBV7-9 | CASSAGQGGNTIYF
TRBJ2-7 | TRBV5-5 | CASTNYGSYEQYF
TRBJ2-7 | TRBV2 | CASSEAGEQYF
TRBJ1-3 | TRBV6-1 | CASRGTGPGNTIYF
TRBJ2-7 | TRBV10-3 | CAISNRDRGSYEQYF
TRBJ1-4 | TRBV7-6 | CASSLYLSGREKLFF
TRBJ1-1 | TRBV30 | CAWSVVGQGVVEAFF
TRBJ1-5 | TRBV13 | CASSLNRGNQPQHF
TRBJ2-1 | TRBV19 | CASSLGQGAYNEQFF
TRBJ2-2 | TRBV9 | CASSVGGVNTGELFF
TRBJ2-5 | TRBV18 | CASSRASSQETQYF